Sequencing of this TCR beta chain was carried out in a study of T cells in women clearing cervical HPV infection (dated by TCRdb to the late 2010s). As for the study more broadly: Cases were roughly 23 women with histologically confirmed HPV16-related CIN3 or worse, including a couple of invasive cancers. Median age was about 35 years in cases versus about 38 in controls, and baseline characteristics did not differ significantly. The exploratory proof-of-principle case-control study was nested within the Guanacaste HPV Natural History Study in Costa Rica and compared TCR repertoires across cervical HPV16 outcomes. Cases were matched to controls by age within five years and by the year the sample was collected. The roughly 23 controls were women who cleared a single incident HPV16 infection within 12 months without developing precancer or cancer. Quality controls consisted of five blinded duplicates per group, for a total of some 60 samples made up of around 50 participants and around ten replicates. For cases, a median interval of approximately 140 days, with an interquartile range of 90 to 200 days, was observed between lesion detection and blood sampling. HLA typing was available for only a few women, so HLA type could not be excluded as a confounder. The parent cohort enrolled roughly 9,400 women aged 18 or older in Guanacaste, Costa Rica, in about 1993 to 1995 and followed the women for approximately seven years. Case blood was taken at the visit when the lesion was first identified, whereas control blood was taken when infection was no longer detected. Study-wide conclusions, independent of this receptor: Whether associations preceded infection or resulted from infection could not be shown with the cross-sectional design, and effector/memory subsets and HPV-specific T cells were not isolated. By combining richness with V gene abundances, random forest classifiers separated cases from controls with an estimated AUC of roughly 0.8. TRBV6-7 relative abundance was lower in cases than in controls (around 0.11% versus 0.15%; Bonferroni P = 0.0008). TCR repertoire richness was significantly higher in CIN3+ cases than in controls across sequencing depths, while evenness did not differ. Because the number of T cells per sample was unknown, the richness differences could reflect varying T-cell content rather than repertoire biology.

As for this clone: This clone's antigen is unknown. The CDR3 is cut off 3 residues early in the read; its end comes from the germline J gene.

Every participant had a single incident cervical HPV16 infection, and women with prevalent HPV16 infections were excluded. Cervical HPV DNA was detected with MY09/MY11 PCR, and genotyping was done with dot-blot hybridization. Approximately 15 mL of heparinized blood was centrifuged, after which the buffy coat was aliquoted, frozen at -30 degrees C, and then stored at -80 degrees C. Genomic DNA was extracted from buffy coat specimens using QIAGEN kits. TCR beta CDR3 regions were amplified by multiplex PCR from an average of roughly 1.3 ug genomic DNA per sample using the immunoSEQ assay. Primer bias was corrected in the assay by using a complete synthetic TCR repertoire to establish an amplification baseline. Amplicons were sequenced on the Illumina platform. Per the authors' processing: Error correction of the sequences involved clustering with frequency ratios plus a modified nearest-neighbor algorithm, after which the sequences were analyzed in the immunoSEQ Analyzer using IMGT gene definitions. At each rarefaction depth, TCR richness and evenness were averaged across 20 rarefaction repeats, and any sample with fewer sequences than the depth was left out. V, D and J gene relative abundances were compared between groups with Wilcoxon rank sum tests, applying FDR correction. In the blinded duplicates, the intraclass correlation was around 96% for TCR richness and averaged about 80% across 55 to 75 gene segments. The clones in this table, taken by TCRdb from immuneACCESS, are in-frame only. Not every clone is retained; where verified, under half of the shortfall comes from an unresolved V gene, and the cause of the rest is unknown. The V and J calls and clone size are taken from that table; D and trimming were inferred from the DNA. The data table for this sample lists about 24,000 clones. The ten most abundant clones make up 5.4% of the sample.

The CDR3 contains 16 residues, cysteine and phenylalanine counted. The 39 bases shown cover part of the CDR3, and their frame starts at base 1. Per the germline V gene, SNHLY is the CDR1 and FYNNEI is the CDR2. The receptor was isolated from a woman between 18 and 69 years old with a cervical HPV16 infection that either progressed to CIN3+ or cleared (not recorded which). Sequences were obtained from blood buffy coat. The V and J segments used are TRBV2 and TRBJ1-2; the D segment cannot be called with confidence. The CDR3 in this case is CASSAQAGGFWDTYTF. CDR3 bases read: TGTGCCAGCAGTGCGCAAGCGGGAGGGTTTTGGGATACC.